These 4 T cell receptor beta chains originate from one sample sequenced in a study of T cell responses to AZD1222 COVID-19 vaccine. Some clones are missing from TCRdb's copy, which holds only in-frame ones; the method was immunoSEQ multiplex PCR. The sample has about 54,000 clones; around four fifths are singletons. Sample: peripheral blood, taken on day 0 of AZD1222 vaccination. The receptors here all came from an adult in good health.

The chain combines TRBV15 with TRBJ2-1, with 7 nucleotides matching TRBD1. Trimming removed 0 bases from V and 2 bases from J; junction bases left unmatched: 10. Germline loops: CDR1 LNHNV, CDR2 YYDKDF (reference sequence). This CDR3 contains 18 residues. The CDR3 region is CATSRDLTGQSTYNEQFF. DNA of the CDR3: TGTGCCACCAGCAGAGACCTAACGGGACAGTCGACCTACAATGAGCAGTTCTTC.

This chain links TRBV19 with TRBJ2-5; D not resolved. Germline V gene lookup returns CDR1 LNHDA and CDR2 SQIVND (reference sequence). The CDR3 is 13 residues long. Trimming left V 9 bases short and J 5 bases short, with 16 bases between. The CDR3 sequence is CASGPSTGETQYF. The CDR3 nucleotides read TGTGCCAGCGGTCCTTCGACCGGGGAGACCCAGTACTTC.

Written as DNA, the CDR3 is TGTGCCAGTAGAAGGACGCCGAACACTGAAGCTTTCTTT. It codes for CASRRTPNTEAFF. V is TRBV19 and J is TRBJ1-1; D is unclear. The CDR3 has 13 residues. The V end was cut by 6 bases, the J end by 1 base, with 9 bases between. Germline CDR1 and CDR2: LNHDA and SQIVND (reference sequence).

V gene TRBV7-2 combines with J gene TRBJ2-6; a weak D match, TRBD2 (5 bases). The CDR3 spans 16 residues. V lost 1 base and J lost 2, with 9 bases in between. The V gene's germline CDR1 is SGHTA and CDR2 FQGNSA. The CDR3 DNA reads TGTGCCAGCAGCTTAGTTCCCGGGGCTGGGGCCAACGTCCTGACTTTC. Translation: CASSLVPGAGANVLTF.